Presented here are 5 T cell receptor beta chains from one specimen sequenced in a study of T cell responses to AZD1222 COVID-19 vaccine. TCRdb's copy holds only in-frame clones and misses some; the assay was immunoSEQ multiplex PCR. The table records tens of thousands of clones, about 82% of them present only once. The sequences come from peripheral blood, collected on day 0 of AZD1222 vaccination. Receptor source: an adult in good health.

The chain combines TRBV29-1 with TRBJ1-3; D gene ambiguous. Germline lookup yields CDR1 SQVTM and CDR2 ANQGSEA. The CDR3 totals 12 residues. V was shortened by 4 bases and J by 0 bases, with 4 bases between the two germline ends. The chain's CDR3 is CSVAASGNTIYF. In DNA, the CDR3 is TGCAGCGTTGCCGCCTCTGGAAACACCATATATTTT.

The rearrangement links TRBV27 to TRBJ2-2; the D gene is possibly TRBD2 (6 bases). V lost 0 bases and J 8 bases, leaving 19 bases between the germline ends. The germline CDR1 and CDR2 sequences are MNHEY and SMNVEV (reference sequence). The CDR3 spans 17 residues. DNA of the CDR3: TGTGCCAGCAGTTTATCCATCGCCCTAGCGAAGGGTGGGGAGCTGTTTTTT. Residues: CASSLSIALAKGGELFF.

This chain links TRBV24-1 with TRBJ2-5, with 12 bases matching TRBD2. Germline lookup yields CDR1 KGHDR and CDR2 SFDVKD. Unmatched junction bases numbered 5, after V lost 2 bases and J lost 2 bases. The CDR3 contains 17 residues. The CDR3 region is CATSDSPGTSGQETQYF. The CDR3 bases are TGTGCCACCAGTGATTCCCCTGGGACTAGCGGGCAAGAGACCCAGTACTTC.

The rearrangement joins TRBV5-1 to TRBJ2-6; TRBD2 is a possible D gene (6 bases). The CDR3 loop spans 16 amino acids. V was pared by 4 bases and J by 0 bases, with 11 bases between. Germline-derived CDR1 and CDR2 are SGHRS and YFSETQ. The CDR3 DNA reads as TGCGCCAGCAGCGAAGCCGGGAGCTCTGGGGCCAACGTCCTGACTTTC. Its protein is CASSEAGSSGANVLTF.

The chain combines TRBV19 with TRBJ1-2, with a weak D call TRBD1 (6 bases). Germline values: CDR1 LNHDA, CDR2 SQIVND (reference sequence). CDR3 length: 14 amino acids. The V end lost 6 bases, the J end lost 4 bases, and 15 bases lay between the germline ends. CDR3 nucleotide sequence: TGTGCCAGTAGCCAACAGGGAACACTCTATGGCTACACCTTC. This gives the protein CASSQQGTLYGYTF.